This T cell receptor (beta chain) comes out of a study of response to subunit inactivated influenza vaccine. As regards this clonotype: Its antigen is as yet unknown.

Study-level findings and limits: Each seasonal influenza vaccination, the authors suggested, recruits few new T cells.

TCRdb recomputed calls from the RT-PCR reads with MiXCR, one row per CDR3 protein. The sample has roughly 520,000 distinct CDR3 sequences; less than 30% are singletons. V lost 4 bases and J 0 bases, leaving 9 bases between the germline ends. Germline lookup yields CDR1 SGHDT and CDR2 YYEEEE. The CDR3 has 14 amino acids. The starting material was CD4+ T cells sorted from PBMCs, obtained roughly 5 days after vaccination. The sequence came from a man in his fifties or sixties who received an inactivated influenza vaccine. This chain connects TRBV5-6 to TRBJ2-3; D is ambiguous. The CDR3 loop reads CASSRTVSTDTQYF. DNA of the CDR3: TGTGCCAGCAGCCGTACAGTGAGCACAGATACGCAGTATTTT.